This T cell receptor beta chain was recorded in a study of T cells expressing NK-cell markers. CDR3 length equals 12 residues. Germline CDR1 and CDR2: KGHSH and LQKENI. TCRdb reprocessed the 5' RACE reads and stores each CDR3 protein as one record, lacking DNA. The sample data list a few hundred thousand distinct CDR3 sequences. Findings of the study overall: These clonotypes, the leaders elsewhere, also led the CD3+CD56-NKG2C+ fraction in four donors.

A note on this clonotype: Its target is unknown.

Sequenced input: blood T cells: a sorted CD56 or NKG2C T cell subset, CD4+ or CD8+ T cells, or bulk PBMC T cells (not recorded which). This TCR was sampled from a man aged 18-69 years in good health. The chain joins TRBV18 to TRBJ2-1. The CDR3 is CASSPTIGVQFF.